This T cell receptor (beta chain) was documented in a study of early T cells in non-severe SARS-CoV-2 infection. Study summary: Sequencing used unsorted whole-blood bulk RNA, so chains lack pairing.

Tagging with unique molecular identifiers was applied to individual cDNA molecules. MiXCR, run by TCRdb on the 5' RACE reads, gives a single entry per CDR3 protein. The table lists 55,000 to 80,000 distinct CDR3 sequences, roughly an eighth of them singletons. The receptor was isolated from an adult who was a healthcare worker with PCR-confirmed SARS-CoV-2 infection or an uninfected control (not recorded which). The sample consisted of whole blood, taken at baseline.

The CDR3 coding sequence is TGTGCCAGCAGTTTCAGACTAGCGGGGGAGTACAATGAGCAGTTCTTC. This codes for CASSFRLAGEYNEQFF. The J gene is TRBJ2-1, the V gene TRBV12-3 or TRBV12-4; 12 nucleotides agree with TRBD2. CDR3 length: 16 residues. Trimming cost V 3 bases and J 4 bases; bases outside gene matches: 4.